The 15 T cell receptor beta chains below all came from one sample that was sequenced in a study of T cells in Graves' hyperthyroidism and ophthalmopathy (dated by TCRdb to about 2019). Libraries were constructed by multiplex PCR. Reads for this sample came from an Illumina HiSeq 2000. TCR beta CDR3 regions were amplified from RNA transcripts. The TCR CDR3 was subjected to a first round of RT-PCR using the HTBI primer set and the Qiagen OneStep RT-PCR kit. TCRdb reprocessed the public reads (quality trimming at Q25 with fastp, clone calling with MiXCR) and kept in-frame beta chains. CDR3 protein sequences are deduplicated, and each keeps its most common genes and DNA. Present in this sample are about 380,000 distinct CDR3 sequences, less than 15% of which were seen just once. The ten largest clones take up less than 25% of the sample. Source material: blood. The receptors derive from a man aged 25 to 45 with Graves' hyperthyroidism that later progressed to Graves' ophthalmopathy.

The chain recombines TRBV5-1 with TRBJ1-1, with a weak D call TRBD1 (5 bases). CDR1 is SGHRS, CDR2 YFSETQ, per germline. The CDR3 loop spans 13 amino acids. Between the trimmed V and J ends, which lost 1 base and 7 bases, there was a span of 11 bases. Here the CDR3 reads CASSLSQGIEAFF. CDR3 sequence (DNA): TGCGCCAGCAGCTTGAGTCAGGGAATTGAAGCTTTCTTT.

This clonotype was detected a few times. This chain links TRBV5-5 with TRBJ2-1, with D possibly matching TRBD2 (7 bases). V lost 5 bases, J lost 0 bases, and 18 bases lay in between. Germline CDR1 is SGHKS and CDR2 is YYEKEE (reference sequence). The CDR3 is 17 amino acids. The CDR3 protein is CASRRLGGPSSYNEQFF. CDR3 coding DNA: TGTGCCAGCAGACGACTCGGGGGGCCTAGCTCCTACAATGAGCAGTTCTTC.

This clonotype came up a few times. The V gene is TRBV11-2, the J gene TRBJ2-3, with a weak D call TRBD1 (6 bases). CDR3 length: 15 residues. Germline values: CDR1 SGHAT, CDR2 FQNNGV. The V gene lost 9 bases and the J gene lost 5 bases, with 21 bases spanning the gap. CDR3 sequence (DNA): TGTGCCAGTAGCCGACAGGCGAAAAGGATAGATACGCAGTATTTT. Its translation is CASSRQAKRIDTQYF.

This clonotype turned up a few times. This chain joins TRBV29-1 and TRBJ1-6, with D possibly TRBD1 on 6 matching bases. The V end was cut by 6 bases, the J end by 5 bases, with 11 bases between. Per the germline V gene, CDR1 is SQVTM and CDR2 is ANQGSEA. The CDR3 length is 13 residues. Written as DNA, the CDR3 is TGCAGCGTCAAAACAGGGAATAATTCACCCCTCCACTTT. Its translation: CSVKTGNNSPLHF.

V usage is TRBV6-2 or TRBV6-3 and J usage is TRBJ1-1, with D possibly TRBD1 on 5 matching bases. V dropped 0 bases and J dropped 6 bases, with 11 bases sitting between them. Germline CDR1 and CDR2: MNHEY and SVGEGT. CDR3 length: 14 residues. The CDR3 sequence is CASSYSAGTAEAFF. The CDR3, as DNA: TGTGCCAGCAGTTACTCTGCAGGGACCGCTGAAGCTTTCTTT.

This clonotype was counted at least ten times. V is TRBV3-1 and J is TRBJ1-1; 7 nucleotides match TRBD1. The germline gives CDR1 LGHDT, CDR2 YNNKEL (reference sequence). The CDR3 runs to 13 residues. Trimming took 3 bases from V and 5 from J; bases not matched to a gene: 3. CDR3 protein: CASSHDRETEAFF. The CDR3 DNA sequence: TGTGCCAGCAGCCATGACAGGGAAACTGAAGCTTTCTTT.

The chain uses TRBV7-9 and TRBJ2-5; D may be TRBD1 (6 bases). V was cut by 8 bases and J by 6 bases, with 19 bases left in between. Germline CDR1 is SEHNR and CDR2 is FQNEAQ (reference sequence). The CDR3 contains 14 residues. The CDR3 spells CASGAQGFEKTQYF. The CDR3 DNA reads TGTGCCAGCGGCGCACAGGGATTCGAAAAGACCCAGTACTTC.

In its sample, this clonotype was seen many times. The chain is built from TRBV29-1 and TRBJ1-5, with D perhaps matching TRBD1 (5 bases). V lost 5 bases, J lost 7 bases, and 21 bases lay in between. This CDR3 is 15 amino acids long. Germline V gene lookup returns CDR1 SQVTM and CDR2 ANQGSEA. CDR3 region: CSVTPGPGMDQPQHF. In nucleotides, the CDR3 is TGCAGCGTTACCCCGGGACCCGGCATGGACCAGCCCCAGCATTTT.

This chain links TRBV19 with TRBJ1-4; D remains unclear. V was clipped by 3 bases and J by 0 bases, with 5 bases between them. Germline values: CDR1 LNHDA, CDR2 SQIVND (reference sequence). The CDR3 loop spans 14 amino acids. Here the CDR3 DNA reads TGTGCCAGTAGTATTGGGACAACTAATGAAAAACTGTTTTTT. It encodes CASSIGTTNEKLFF.

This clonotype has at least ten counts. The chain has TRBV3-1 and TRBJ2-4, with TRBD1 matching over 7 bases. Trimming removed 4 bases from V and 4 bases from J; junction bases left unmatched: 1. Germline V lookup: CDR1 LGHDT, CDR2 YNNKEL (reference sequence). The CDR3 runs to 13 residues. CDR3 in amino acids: CASSPTGKNIQYF. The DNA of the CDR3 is TGTGCCAGCAGCCCGACAGGGAAAAACATTCAGTACTTC.

CDR3 sequence: CASSSKYDIQYF. CDR3 sequence (DNA): TGTGCCAGCAGCTCAAAGTATGACATTCAGTACTTC. This chain connects TRBV11-2 to TRBJ2-4; no reliable D call. The CDR3 extends over 12 amino acids. CDR1 SGHAT and CDR2 FQNNGV come from the germline V gene. V gave up 4 bases and J gave up 8 bases, with 9 bases separating them.

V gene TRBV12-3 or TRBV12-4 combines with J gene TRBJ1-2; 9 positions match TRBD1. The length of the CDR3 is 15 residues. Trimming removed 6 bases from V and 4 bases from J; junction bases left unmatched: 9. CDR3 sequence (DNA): TGTGCCAGCAGCCGGCACCCGACAGGGGGCTATGGCTACACCTTC. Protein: CASSRHPTGGYGYTF.

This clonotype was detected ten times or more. CDR3 sequence (DNA): TGTGCCAGCAGTTCATCTGAGCCAAGAGCTTTCTTT. Residues: CASSSSEPRAFF. The chain couples TRBV28 to TRBJ1-1; the D is unclear. The germline V and J ends were trimmed by 4 bases and 10 bases, with 13 bases remaining between them. CDR1 and CDR2 from the germline V gene are MDHEN and SYDVKM. The CDR3 has 12 residues.

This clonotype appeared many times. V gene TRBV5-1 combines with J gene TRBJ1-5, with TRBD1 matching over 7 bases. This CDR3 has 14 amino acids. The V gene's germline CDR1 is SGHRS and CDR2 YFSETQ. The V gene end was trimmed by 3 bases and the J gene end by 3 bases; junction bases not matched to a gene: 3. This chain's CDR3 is CASSWGQSNQPQHF. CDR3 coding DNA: TGCGCCAGCAGCTGGGGACAGTCCAATCAGCCCCAGCATTTT.

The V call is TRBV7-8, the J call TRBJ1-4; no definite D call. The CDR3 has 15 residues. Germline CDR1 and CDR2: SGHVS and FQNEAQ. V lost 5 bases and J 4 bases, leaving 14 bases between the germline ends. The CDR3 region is CASSLRPQDNEKLFF. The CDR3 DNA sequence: TGTGCCAGCAGCCTCAGACCCCAGGATAATGAAAAACTGTTTTTT.